This T cell receptor (beta chain) was observed in a study of control samples from healthy donors and cancer patients (TCRdb year 2020). Library preparation was by the immunoSEQ multiplex PCR assay. Here the immuneACCESS table is served through TCRdb, limited to in-frame sequences with V and J called. Missing clones are a known gap in these copies; in checked studies unresolved V genes cover under half, and the rest lacks a known reason. Present in this sample are 70,000 to 85,000 clones, 75% to 85% of which were seen just once. The top ten clonotypes cover 11% of the sample. V and J lose 3 bases and 2 bases, and a span of 14 bases separates them. From a lookup of the germline V gene (reference sequence), CDR1 and CDR2 are LNHDA and SQIVND. Including cysteine and phenylalanine, the CDR3 has 16 amino acids. The entry retains the CDR3 DNA only, 48 bases that are in frame from base 1. This clone was counted a few times. Its recognized antigen is unknown. Base qualities are not provided; no much larger clone lies one nucleotide away.

The chain uses TRBV19 and TRBJ1-5, and perhaps TRBD1 as D gene, on 6 matching bases. The sequence came from a man aged 55 to 70 with head and neck cancer. Sequenced sample: PBMCs. The CDR3 is CASSMLGALGNQPQHF. The nucleotide sequence reads as follows: TGTGCCAGTAGTATGCTGGGGGCCTTGGGCAATCAGCCCCAGCATTTT.